A selection of T cell receptor beta chains follows, all from one sample in a study of CD8 T cells in ankylosing spondylitis. TCRdb independently ran MiXCR on the 5' RACE reads; one entry per CDR3 protein. The sample lists hundreds of thousands of distinct CDR3 sequences, roughly 20% occurring once. Sequenced: blood, either unsorted or a sorted T cell fraction (not recorded which). Source of these receptors: a female donor with ankylosing spondylitis or in good health (not recorded which). CDR3s include the opening cysteine and the closing phenylalanine or tryptophan.

CASSQEHFRETQYF	TRBV4-3	TRBJ2-5
CASSPQGASSYNEQFF	TRBV18	TRBJ2-1
CASSSLGASGTSTDTQYF	TRBV5-6	TRBJ2-3
CSAKRGEYTDTQYF	TRBV20-1	TRBJ2-3
CASSLQTGELFF	TRBV7-9	TRBJ2-2
CASSLNPPGRSTSYEQYF	TRBV11-2	TRBJ2-7
CASSLEGGVNEQFF	TRBV7-9	TRBJ2-1
CANRASSYNEQFF	TRBV10-3	TRBJ2-1
CSAREAVARAGEQFF	TRBV20-1	TRBJ2-1
CASSFSGTGEQYF	TRBV12-3/TRBV12-4	TRBJ2-7
CASSLENLGHPNGEAFF	TRBV7-3	TRBJ1-1
CASSGSQIPDQPQHF	TRBV2	TRBJ1-5
CASTPGYGPRQYF	TRBV28	TRBJ2-4
CASSLGGTVKETQYF	TRBV7-7	TRBJ2-5
CASSWGPNQETQYF	TRBV12-3/TRBV12-4	TRBJ2-5
CASSPEGGTYQETQYF	TRBV19	TRBJ2-5
CSARDHTGANTEAFF	TRBV20-1	TRBJ1-1
CASSQERTALYEQYF	TRBV4-3	TRBJ2-7
CSGAGVGGTQYF	TRBV29-1	TRBJ2-3
CSASLFSGRHQETQYF	TRBV20-1	TRBJ2-5
CASSLGSAGDNEQFF	TRBV5-1	TRBJ2-1
CASSLFSETQYF	TRBV12-3/TRBV12-4	TRBJ2-5